This T cell receptor (beta chain) was obtained from a study of shared clonotypes between healthy human individuals. The study's findings and limits: Sequencing of the sorted subsets was shown by rarefaction to be incomplete despite large depth. Non-shared clonotypes were found to have lower generation probabilities than the clonotypes that were shared by all four of the sorted-subset donors.

DNA at around 190 ng, roughly 30,000 T cell genomes, went into sorted-subset replicate PCRs. TCRdb's copy holds only in-frame clones and misses some; the assay was immunoSEQ multiplex PCR. The table records around 690,000 clones, 90% of them present only once. This CDR3 is 16 amino acids long. The V end was cut by 0 bases, the J end by 4 bases, with 15 bases between. From germline, CDR1 is KGHSH and CDR2 LQKENI. As to this clone: Its cognate antigen is unknown.

This chain joins TRBV18 and TRBJ2-5; D possibly uses TRBD1 or TRBD2 (5 bases each). Source material: memory CD8+ T cells from PBMCs. Subset described: CD45RO+ cells pooled with CCR7-negative TemRA cells. The source is a man aged 18 to 29 in good health. Some clones in this sample may be carry-over from other donors' samples. CDR3 protein: CASSPPGTPRGETQYF. In DNA form, the CDR3 reads TGTGCCAGCTCACCACCCGGGACGCCCCGCGGAGAGACCCAGTACTTC.